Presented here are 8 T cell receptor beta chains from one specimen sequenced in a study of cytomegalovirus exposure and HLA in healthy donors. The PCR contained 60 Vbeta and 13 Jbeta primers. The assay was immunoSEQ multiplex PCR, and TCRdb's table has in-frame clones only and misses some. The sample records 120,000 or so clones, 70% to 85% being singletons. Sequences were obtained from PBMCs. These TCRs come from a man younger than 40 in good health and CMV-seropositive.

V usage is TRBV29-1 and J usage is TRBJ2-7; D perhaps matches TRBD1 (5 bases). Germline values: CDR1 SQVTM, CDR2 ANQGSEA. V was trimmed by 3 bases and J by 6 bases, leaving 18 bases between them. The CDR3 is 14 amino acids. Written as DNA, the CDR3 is TGCAGCGTTGAGCAGGGTAATCTTCTGGGCGAGCAGTACTTC. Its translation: CSVEQGNLLGEQYF.

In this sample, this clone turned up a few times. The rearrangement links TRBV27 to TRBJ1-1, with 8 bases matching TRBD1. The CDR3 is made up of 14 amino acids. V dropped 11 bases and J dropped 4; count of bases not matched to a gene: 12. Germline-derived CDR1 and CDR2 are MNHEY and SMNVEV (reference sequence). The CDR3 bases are TGTGCCGCTTCATCCGGGACAGGATTCACTGAAGCTTTCTTT. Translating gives CAASSGTGFTEAFF.

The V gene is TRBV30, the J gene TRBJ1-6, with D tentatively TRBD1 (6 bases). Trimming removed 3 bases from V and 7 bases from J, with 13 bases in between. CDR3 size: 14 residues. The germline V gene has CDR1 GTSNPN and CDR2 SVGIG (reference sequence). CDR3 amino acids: CAWSTGIENSPLHF. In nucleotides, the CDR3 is TGTGCCTGGAGCACAGGGATTGAGAATTCACCCCTCCACTTT.

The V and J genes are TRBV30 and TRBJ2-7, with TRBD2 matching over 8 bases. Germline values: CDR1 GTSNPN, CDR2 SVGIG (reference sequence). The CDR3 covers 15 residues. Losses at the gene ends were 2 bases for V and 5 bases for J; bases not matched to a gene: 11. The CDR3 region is CAWSKGGRLANEQYF. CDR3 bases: TGTGCCTGGAGTAAGGGGGGCCGACTAGCGAACGAGCAGTACTTC. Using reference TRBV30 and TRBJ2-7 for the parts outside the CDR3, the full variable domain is SQTIHQWPATLVQPVGSPLSLECTVEGTSNPNLYWYRQAAGRGLQLLFYSVGIGQISSEVPQNLSASRPQDRQFILSSKKLLLSDSGFYLCAWSKGGRLANEQYFGPGTRLTVT.

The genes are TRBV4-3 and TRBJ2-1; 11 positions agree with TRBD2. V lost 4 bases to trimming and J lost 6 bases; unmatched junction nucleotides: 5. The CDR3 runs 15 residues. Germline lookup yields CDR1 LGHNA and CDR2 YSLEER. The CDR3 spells CASSPRLAGSNEQFF. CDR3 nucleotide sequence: TGCGCCAGCAGCCCCAGACTAGCGGGGAGCAATGAGCAGTTCTTC.

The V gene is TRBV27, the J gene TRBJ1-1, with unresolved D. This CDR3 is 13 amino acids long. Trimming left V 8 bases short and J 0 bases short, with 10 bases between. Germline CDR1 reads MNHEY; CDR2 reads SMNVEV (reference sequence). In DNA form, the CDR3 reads TGTGCCAGCTACAGCAACATGAACACTGAAGCTTTCTTT. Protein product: CASYSNMNTEAFF.

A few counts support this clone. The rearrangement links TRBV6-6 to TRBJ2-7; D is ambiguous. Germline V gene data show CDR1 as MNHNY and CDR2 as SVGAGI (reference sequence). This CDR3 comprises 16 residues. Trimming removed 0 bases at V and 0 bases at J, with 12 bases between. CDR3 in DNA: TGTGCCAGCAGTTACTCCTCCTTGGTTAGCTCCTACGAGCAGTACTTC. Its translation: CASSYSSLVSSYEQYF.

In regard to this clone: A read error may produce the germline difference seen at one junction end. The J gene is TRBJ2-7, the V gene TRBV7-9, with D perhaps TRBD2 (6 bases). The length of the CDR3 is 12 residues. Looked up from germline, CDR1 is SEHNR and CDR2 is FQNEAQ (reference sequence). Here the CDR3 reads CSSSQTRDWQYF. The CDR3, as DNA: TGTTCCAGCAGCCAGACCAGGGACTGGCAGTACTTC. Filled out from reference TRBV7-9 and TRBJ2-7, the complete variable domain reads DTGVSQNPRHKITKRGQNVTFRCDPISEHNRLYWYRQTLGQGPEFLTYFQNEAQLEKSRLLSDRFSAERPKGSFSTLEIQRTEQGDSAMYLCSSSQTRDWQYFGPGTRLTVT.